This T cell receptor beta chain was recorded in a study of CD8 T cells in ankylosing spondylitis. Trimming removed 8 bases from V and 3 bases from J, with 8 bases in between. The CDR3 extends over 11 amino acids. Germline loops: CDR1 SNHLY, CDR2 FYNNEI. The study's findings and limits: Blood from ankylosing spondylitis patients appeared to carry a characteristic roughly eight-variant TCR beta motif. Reactive arthritis synovial fluid and blood previously showed some of these motif variants. Reported data indicate significant enrichment of disease-linked clones within matched ankylosing spondylitis synovial fluid.

TCRdb processed the 5' RACE reads anew with MiXCR; each CDR3 protein has one entry. The table shows about 160,000 distinct CDR3 sequences, with about a sixth occurring only once. As for this clonotype: Its antigen is currently unknown.

J is TRBJ2-7 and V is TRBV2; no clear D gene. Sequencing input: blood, either unsorted or a sorted T cell fraction (not recorded which). The receptor's source is a male donor with ankylosing spondylitis or in good health (not recorded which). CDR3 nucleotides: TGTGCCAGCGGATACTTCTACGAGCAGTACTTC. It encodes CASGYFYEQYF.